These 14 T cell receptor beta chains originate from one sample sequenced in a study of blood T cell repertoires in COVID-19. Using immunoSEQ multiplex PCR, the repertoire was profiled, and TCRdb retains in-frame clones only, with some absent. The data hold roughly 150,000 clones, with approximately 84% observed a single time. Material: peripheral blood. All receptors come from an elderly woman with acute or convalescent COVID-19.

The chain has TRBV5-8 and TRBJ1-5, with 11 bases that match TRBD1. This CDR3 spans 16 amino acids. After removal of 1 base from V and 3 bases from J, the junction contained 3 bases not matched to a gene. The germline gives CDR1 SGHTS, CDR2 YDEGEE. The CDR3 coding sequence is TGTGCCAGCAGCTTGTGGGACAGGGGGTCCAATCAGCCCCAGCATTTT. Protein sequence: CASSLWDRGSNQPQHF.

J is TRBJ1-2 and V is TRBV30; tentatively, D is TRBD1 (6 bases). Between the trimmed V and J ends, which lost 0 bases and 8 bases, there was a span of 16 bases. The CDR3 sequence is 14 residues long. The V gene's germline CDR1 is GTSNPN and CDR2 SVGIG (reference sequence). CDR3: CAWSVQGIGEGYTF. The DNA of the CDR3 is TGTGCCTGGAGTGTTCAGGGGATCGGGGAAGGCTACACCTTC.

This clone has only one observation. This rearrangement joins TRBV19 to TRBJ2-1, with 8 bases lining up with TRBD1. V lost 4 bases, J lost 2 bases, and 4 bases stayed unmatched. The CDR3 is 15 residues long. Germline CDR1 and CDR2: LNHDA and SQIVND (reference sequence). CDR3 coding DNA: TGTGCCAGTAGTAGGACAGGGAGGACCTACAATGAGCAGTTCTTC. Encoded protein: CASSRTGRTYNEQFF.

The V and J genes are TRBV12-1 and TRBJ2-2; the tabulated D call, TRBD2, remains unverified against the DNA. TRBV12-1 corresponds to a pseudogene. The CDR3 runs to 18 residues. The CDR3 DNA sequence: TGTGCCAGCAGCCAGGGACTAGCGGGAGGTTTGAACACCGGGGAGCTGTTTTTT. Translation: CASSQGLAGGLNTGELFF.

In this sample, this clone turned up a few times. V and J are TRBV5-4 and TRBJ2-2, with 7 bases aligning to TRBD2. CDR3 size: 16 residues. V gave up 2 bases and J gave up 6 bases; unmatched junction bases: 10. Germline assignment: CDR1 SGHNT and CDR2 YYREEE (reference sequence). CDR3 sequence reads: CASSLGRAGDAGELFF. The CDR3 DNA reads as TGTGCCAGCAGCTTAGGACGGGCGGGGGATGCCGGGGAGCTGTTTTTT. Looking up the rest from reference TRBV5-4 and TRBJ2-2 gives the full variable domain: ETGVTQSPTHLIKTRGQQVTLRCSSQSGHNTVSWYQQALGQGPQFIFQYYREEENGRGNFPPRFSGLQFPNYSSELNVNALELDDSALYLCASSLGRAGDAGELFFGEGSRLTVL.

This CDR3 reads CATCGGLYQPQHF. CDR3 bases: TGTGCCACCTGTGGAGGACTGTATCAGCCCCAGCATTTT. V and J are TRBV6-5 and TRBJ1-5; D is uncertain. V lost 10 bases to trimming and J lost 5 bases, with 15 bases between them. CDR1 and CDR2 (germline): MNHEY, SVGAGI. The CDR3 has 13 residues.

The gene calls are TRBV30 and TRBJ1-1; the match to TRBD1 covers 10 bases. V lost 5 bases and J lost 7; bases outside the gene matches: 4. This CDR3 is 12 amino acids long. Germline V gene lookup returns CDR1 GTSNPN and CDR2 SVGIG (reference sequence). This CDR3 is CAWGGQGFEAFF. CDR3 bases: TGTGCCTGGGGGGGACAGGGGTTTGAAGCTTTCTTT.

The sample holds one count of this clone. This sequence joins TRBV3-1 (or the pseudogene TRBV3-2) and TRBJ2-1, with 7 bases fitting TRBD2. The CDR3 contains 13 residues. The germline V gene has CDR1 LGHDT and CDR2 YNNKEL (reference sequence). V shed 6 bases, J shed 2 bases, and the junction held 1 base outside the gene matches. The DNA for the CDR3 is TGTGCCAGCAGGGGGGGGACCTACAATGAGCAGTTCTTC. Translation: CASRGGTYNEQFF.

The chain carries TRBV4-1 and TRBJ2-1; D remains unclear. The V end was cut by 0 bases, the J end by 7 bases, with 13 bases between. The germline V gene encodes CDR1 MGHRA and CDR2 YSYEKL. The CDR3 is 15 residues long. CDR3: CASSQDNTILNEQFF. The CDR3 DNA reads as TGCGCCAGCAGCCAAGATAACACTATCCTGAATGAGCAGTTCTTC.

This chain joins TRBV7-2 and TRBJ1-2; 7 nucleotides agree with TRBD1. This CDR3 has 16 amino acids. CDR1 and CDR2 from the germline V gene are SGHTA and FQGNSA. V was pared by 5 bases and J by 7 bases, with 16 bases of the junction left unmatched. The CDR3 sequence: CASSKSGTVASGGYTF. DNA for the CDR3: TGTGCCAGCAGCAAATCCGGGACAGTCGCATCAGGTGGCTACACCTTC.

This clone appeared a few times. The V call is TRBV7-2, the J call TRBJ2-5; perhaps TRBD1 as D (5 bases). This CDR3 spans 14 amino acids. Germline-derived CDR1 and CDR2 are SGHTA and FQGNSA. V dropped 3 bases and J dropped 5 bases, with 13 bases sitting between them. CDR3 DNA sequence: TGTGCCAGCAGCTTCGGCAGGGCACGCGAGACCCAGTACTTC. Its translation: CASSFGRARETQYF.

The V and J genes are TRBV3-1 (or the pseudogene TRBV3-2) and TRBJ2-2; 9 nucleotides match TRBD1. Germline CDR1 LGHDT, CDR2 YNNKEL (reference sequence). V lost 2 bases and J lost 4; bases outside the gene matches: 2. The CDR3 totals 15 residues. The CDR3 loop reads CASSQWDRVTGELFF. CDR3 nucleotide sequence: TGTGCCAGCAGCCAATGGGACAGGGTCACCGGGGAGCTGTTTTTT.

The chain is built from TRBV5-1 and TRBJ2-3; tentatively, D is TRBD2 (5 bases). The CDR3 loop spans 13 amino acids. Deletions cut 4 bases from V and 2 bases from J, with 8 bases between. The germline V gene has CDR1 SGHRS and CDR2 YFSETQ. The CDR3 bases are TGCGCCAGCAGCCAGCGGACCACAGATACGCAGTATTTT. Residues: CASSQRTTDTQYF.

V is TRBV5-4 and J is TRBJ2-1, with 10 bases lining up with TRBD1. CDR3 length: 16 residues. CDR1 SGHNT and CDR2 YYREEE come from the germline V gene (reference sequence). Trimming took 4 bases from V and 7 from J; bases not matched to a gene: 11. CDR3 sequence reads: CASSPGGTGAGNEQFF. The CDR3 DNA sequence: TGTGCCAGCAGCCCCGGGGGGACAGGGGCTGGTAATGAGCAGTTCTTC. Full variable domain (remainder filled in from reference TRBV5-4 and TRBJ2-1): ETGVTQSPTHLIKTRGQQVTLRCSSQSGHNTVSWYQQALGQGPQFIFQYYREEENGRGNFPPRFSGLQFPNYSSELNVNALELDDSALYLCASSPGGTGAGNEQFFGPGTRLTVL.